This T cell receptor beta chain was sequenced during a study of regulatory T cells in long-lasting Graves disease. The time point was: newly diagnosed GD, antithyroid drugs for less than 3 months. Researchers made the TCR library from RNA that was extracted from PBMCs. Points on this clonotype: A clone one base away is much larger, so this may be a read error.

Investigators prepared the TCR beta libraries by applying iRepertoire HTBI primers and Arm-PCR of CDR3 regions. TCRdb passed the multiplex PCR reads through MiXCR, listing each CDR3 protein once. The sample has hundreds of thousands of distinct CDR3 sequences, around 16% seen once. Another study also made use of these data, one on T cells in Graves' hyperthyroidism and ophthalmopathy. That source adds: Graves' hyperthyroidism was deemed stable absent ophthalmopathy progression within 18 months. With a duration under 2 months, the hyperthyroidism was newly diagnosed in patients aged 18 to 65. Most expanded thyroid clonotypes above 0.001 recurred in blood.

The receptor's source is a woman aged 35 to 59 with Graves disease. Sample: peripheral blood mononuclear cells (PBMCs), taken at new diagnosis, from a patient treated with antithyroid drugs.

CDR3 coding DNA: TGTGCCAGCAGTGACTCGAGAAGAGATACGCAGTATTTT. It specifies CASSDSRRDTQYF. V is TRBV12-3 or TRBV12-4 and J is TRBJ2-3; no definite D call. Trimming shortened V by 5 bases and J by 5 bases, and 11 bases separated the two germline ends. This CDR3 comprises 13 residues.